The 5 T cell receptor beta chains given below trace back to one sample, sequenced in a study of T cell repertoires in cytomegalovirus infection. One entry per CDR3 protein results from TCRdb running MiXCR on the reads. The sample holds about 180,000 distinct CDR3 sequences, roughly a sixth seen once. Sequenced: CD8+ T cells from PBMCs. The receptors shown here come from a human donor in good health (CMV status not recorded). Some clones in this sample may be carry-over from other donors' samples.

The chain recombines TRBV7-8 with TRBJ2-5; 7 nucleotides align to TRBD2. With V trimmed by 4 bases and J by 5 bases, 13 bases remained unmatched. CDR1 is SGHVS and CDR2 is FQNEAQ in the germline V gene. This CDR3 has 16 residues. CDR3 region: CASSYRIGLDRETQYF. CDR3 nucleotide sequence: TGTGCCAGCAGCTACAGGATCGGACTAGATCGGGAGACCCAGTACTTC. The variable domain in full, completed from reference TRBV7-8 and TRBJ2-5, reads GAGVSQSPRYKVAKRGQDVALRCDPISGHVSLFWYQQALGQGPEFLTYFQNEAQLDKSGLPSDRFFAERPEGSVSTLKIQRTQQEDSAVYLCASSYRIGLDRETQYFGPGTRLLVL.

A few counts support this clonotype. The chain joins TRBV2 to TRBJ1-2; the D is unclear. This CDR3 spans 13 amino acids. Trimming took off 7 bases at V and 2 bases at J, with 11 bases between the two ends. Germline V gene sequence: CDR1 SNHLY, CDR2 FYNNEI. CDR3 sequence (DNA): TGTGCCAGCACCGAAGGGTGGAACTATGGCTACACCTTC. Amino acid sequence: CASTEGWNYGYTF. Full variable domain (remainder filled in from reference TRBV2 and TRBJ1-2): EPEVTQTPSHQVTQMGQEVILRCVPISNHLYFYWYRQILGQKVEFLVSFYNNEISEKSEIFDDQFSVERPDGSNFTLKIRSTKLEDSAMYFCASTEGWNYGYTFGSGTRLTVV.

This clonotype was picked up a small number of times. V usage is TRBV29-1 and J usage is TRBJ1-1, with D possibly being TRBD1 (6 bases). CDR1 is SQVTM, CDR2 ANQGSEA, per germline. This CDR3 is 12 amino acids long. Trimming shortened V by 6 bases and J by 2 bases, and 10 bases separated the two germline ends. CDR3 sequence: CSVPTGNTEAFF. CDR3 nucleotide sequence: TGCAGCGTGCCGACAGGTAACACTGAAGCTTTCTTT.

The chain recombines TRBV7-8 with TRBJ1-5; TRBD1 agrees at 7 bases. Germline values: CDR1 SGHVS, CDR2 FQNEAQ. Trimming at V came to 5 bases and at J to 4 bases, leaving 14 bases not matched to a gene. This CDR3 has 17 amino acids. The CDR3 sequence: CASSLGRGNLRNQPQHF. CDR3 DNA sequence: TGTGCCAGCAGCCTGGGCAGGGGGAACCTCAGGAATCAGCCCCAGCATTTT.

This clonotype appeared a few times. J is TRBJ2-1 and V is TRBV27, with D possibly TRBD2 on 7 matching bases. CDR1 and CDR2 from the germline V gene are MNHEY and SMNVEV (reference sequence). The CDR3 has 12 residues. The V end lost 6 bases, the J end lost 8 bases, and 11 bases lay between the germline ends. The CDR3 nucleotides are TGTGCCAGCAGCAGAGGGGGGGATGAGCAGTTCTTC. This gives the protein CASSRGGDEQFF.